This T cell receptor beta chain originates from a study of blood T cell repertoires in COVID-19. Overall study context: Researchers got acute and convalescent COVID-19 samples from the United States, Italy and Spain.

As originally analysed: By means of reference gene primer amplification, nucleated cell counts were estimated. Some clones are missing from TCRdb's copy, which holds only in-frame ones; the method was immunoSEQ multiplex PCR. Clone size and the V and J calls come from that table; the DNA yielded D and trimming. The sample includes under 150,000 clones, roughly 81% seen only once; the top ten take 7% to 10%. V lost 5 bases, J lost 4 bases, and 6 bases stayed unmatched. The CDR3 consists of 15 residues. Germline values: CDR1 LNHNV, CDR2 YYDKDF (reference sequence). Material for sequencing was peripheral blood. The rearrangement joins TRBV15 to TRBJ1-1; TRBD1 matches at 11 bases. This TCR was recovered from a human donor with acute or convalescent COVID-19. The donor label of this sample is uncertain. The CDR3 nucleotides are TGTGCCACCAGCGGAGCCGGGACAGGGGGCACTGAAGCTTTCTTT. Protein sequence: CATSGAGTGGTEAFF.